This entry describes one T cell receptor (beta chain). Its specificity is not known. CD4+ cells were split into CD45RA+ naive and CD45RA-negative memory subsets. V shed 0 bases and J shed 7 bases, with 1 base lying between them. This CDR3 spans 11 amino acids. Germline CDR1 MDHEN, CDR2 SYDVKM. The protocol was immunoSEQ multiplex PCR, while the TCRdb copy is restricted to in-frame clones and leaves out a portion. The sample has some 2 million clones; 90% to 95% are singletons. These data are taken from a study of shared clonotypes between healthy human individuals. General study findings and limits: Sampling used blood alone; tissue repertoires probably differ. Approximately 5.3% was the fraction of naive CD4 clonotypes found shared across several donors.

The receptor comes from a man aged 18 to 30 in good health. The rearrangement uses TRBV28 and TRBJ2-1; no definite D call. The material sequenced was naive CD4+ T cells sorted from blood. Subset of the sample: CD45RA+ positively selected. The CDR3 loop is CASSLWNEQFF. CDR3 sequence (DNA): TGTGCCAGCAGTTTATGGAATGAGCAGTTCTTC. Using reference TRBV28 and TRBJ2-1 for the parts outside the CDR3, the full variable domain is DVKVTQSSRYLVKRTGEKVFLECVQDMDHENMFWYRQDPGLGLRLIYFSYDVKMKEKGDIPEGYSVSREKKERFSLILESASTNQTSMYLCASSLWNEQFFGPGTRLTVL.